The entry below gives a single T cell receptor (beta chain) sequence along with its context. CDR3 size: 15 residues. Germline V CDR1 and CDR2: SQVTM, ANQGSEA. V lost 3 bases and J 4 bases, leaving 15 bases between the germline ends. This sample is part of a study of shared T cell receptors in the human thymus. Method: immunoSEQ multiplex PCR; TCRdb's copy keeps in-frame clones and lacks some. The repertoire holds hundreds of thousands of clones, approximately 95% seen once, with roughly 0.02% in the top ten. The rearrangement joins TRBV29-1 to TRBJ2-2; TRBD1 might be the D (6 bases). The receptor was isolated from a human donor. Sequenced sample: thymocytes. As DNA, the CDR3 is TGCAGCGTTGAGCACAGGGAAGATGGCACCGGGGAGCTGTTTTTT. Translating it yields CSVEHREDGTGELFF.